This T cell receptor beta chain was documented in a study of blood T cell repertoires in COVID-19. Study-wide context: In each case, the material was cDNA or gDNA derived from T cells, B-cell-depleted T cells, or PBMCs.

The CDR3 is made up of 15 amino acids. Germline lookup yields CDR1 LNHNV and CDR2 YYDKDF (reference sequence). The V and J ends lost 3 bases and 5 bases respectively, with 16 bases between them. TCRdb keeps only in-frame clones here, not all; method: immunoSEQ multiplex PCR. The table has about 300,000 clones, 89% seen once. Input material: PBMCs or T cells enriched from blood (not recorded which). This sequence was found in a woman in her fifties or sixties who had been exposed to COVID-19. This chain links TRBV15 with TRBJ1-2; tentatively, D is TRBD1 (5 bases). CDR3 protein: CATSSATEKFYGYTF. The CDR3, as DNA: TGTGCCACCAGCAGCGCGACAGAAAAGTTTTATGGCTACACCTTC.